This is a list of T cell receptor beta chains from one sample in a study of blood T cell repertoires in COVID-19. The table came from immunoSEQ multiplex PCR; TCRdb's copy has only in-frame clones and leaves some out. The profile shows around 70,000 clones, 88% of them singletons. The specimen was peripheral blood. The receptors were sampled from a human donor in a cohort sampled during active COVID-19. The CDR3 runs from the conserved cysteine through the conserved F or W. The order of the fields is V gene, J gene, D gene, clone size, CDR3 protein, CDR3 DNA. A D gene is named only where the DNA matches it firmly. Expanded clones are given a class, and other clones once, few, many or no size at all.

v_call: TRBV3-1/TRBV3-2; j_call: TRBJ2-4; d_call: -; clone_size: -; cdr3_aa: CASSHSGSKNIQYF; cdr3_nt: TGTGCCAGCAGCCATTCGGGTTCCAAAAACATTCAGTACTTC
v_call: TRBV28; j_call: TRBJ2-2; d_call: -; clone_size: -; cdr3_aa: CASGSRGNNTGELFF; cdr3_nt: TGTGCCAGCGGCTCCAGGGGCAACAACACCGGGGAGCTGTTTTTT
v_call: TRBV7-3; j_call: TRBJ2-3; d_call: -; clone_size: -; cdr3_aa: CASSFIPTGNATQYF; cdr3_nt: TGTGCCAGCAGCTTTATCCCCACAGGGAATGCTACGCAGTATTTT
v_call: TRBV5-6; j_call: TRBJ2-7; d_call: TRBD1; clone_size: -; cdr3_aa: CASSPRGGTGAEKYF; cdr3_nt: TGTGCCAGCAGCCCAAGGGGAGGGACAGGGGCCGAAAAGTACTTC
v_call: TRBV12-3/TRBV12-4; j_call: TRBJ1-2; d_call: TRBD1; clone_size: -; cdr3_aa: CASSRQGDYGYTF; cdr3_nt: TGTGCCAGCAGTCGACAGGGGGACTATGGCTACACCTTC
v_call: TRBV9; j_call: TRBJ2-1; d_call: TRBD2; clone_size: once; cdr3_aa: CASSVGGLAGINEQFF; cdr3_nt: TGTGCCAGCAGCGTGGGGGGACTAGCGGGGATTAATGAGCAGTTCTTC
v_call: TRBV6-5; j_call: TRBJ1-6; d_call: -; clone_size: -; cdr3_aa: CASSPTFGGSPLHF; cdr3_nt: TGTGCCAGCAGTCCGACCTTTGGGGGCTCCCCCCTCCACTTT
v_call: TRBV5-3; j_call: TRBJ1-4; d_call: -; clone_size: -; cdr3_aa: CARSCDELLGEKLFF; cdr3_nt: TGTGCCAGAAGCTGCGACGAATTACTAGGTGAAAAACTGTTTTTT
v_call: TRBV30; j_call: TRBJ2-4; d_call: TRBD1; clone_size: -; cdr3_aa: CACRLGGEGIQYF; cdr3_nt: TGTGCCTGTCGGTTAGGGGGCGAGGGCATTCAGTACTTC
v_call: TRBV5-1; j_call: TRBJ2-1; d_call: -; clone_size: -; cdr3_aa: CASSLEVGGEQFF; cdr3_nt: TGCGCCAGCAGCTTGGAAGTCGGAGGAGAGCAGTTCTTC
v_call: TRBV7-9; j_call: TRBJ2-3; d_call: -; clone_size: -; cdr3_aa: CASSLASYPRDTQYF; cdr3_nt: TGTGCCAGCAGCTTAGCGTCCTACCCACGGGATACGCAGTATTTT
v_call: TRBV10-3; j_call: TRBJ2-5; d_call: -; clone_size: -; cdr3_aa: CAISKGGGGQETQYF; cdr3_nt: TGTGCCATCAGTAAAGGAGGGGGGGGCCAAGAGACCCAGTACTTC
v_call: TRBV3-1/TRBV3-2; j_call: TRBJ1-1; d_call: -; clone_size: -; cdr3_aa: CASSQGQGMGTEAFF; cdr3_nt: TGTGCCAGCAGCCAAGGGCAGGGTATGGGCACTGAAGCTTTCTTT